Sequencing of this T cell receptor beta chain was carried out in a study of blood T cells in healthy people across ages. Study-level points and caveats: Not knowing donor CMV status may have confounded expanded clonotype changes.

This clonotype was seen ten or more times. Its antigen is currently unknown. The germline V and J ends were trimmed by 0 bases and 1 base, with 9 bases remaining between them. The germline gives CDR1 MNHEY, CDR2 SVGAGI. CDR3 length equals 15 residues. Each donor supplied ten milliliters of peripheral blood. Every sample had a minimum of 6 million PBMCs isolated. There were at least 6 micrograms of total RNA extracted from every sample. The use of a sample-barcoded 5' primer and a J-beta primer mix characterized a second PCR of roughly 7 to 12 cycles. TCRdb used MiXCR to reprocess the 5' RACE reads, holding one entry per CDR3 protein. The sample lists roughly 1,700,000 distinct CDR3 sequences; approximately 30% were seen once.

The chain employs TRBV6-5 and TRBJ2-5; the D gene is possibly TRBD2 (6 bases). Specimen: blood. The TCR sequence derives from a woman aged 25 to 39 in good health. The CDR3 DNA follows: TGTGCCAGCAGTTACTCAGGAGGGATCCAAGAGACCCAGTACTTC. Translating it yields CASSYSGGIQETQYF.